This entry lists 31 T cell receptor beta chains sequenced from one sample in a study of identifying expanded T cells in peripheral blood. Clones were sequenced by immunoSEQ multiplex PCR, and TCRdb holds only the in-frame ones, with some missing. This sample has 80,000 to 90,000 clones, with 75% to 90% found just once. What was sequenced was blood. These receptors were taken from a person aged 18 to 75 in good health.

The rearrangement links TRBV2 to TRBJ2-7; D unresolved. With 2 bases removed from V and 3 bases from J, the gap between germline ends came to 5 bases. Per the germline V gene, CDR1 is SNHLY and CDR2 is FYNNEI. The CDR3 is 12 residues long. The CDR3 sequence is CASSESRYEQYF. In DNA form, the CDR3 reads TGTGCCAGCAGTGAATCCCGCTACGAGCAGTACTTC.

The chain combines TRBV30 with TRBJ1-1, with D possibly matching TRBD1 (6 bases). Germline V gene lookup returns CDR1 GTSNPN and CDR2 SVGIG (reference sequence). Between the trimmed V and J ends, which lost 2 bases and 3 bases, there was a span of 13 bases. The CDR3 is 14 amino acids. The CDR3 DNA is TGTGCCTGGAGTCTAATCAGGGGACACACTGAAGCTTTCTTT. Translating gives CAWSLIRGHTEAFF.

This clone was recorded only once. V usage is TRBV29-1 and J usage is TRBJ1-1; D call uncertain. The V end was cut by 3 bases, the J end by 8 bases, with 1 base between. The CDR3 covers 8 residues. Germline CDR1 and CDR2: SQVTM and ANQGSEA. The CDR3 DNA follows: TGCAGCGTTGACGAAGCTTTCTTT. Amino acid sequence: CSVDEAFF.

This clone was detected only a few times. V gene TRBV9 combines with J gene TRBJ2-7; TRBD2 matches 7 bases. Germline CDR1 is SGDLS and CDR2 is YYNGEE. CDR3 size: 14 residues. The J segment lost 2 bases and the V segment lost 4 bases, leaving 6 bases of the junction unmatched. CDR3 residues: CASSQGAGTYEQYF. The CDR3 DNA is TGTGCCAGCAGCCAAGGAGCGGGAACCTACGAGCAGTACTTC.

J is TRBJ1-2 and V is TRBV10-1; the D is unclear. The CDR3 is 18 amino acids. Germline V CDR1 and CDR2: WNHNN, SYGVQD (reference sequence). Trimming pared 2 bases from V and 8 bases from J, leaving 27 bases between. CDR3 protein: CASSESGPPTSNSEGYTF. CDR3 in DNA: TGCGCCAGCAGTGAGAGTGGGCCCCCCACCTCAAACAGCGAAGGCTACACCTTC.

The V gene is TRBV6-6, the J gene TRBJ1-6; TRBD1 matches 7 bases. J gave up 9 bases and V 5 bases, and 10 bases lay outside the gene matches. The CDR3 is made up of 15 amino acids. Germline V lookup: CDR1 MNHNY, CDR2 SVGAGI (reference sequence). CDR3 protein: CASSTTGQDGSPLHF. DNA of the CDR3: TGTGCCAGCAGTACGACCGGACAGGACGGTTCACCCCTCCACTTT.

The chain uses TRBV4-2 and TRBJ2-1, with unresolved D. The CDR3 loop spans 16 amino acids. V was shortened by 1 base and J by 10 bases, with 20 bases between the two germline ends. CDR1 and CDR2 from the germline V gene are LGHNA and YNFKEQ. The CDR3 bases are TGTGCCAGCAGCCAAGTTGATGGGCCCAGTCGTCGGGAGCAGTTCTTC. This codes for CASSQVDGPSRREQFF.

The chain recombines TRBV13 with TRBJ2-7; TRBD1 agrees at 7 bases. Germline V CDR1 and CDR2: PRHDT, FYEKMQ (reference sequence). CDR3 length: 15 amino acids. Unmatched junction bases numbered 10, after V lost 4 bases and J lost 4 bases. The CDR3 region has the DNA TGTGCCAGCAGCTCCGGGACAGCGGTTTTGTACGAGCAGTACTTC. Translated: CASSSGTAVLYEQYF. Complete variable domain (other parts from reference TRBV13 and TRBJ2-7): AAGVIQSPRHLIKEKRETATLKCYPIPRHDTVYWYQQGPGQDPQFLISFYEKMQSDKGSIPDRFSAQQFSDYHSELNMSSLELGDSALYFCASSSGTAVLYEQYFGPGTRLTVT.

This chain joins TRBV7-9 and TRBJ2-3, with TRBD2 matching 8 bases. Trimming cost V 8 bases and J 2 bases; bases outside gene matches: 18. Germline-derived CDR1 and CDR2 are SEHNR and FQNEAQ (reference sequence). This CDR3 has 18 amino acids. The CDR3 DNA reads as TGTGCCAGCGAGAGATCGGCGGGGGGTACGTGGTACACAGATACGCAGTATTTT. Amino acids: CASERSAGGTWYTDTQYF.

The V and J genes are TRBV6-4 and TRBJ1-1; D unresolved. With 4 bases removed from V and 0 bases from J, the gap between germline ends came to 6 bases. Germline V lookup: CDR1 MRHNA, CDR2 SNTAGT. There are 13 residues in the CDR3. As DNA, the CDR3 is TGTGCCAGCAGTGCCACAATGAACACTGAAGCTTTCTTT. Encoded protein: CASSATMNTEAFF.

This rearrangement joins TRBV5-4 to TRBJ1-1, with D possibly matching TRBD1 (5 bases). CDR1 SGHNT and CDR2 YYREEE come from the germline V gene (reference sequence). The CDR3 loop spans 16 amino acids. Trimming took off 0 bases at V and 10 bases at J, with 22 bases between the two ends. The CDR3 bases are TGTGCCAGCAGCTTGGAAGCAGGGCAACTCCTTAACGGAGCTTTCTTT. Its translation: CASSLEAGQLLNGAFF. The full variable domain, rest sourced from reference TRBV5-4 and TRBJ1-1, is ETGVTQSPTHLIKTRGQQVTLRCSSQSGHNTVSWYQQALGQGPQFIFQYYREEENGRGNFPPRFSGLQFPNYSSELNVNALELDDSALYLCASSLEAGQLLNGAFFGQGTRLTVV.

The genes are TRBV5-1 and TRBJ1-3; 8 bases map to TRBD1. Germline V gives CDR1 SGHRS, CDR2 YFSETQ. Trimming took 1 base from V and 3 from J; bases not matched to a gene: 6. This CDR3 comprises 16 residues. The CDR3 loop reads CASSLTGQGGGNTIYF. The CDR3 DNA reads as TGCGCCAGCAGCTTGACAGGACAGGGCGGTGGAAACACCATATATTTT.

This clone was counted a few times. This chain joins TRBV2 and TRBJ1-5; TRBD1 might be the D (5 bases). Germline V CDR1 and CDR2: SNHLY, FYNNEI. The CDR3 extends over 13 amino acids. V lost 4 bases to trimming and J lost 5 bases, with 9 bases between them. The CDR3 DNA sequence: TGTGCCAGCAGTGTAGGCAGGGATCAGCCCCAGCATTTT. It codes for CASSVGRDQPQHF.

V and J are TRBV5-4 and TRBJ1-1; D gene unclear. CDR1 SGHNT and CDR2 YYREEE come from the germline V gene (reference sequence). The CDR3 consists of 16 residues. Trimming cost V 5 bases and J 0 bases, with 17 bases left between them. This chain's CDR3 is CASSLLGKRMNTEAFF. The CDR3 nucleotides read TGTGCCAGCAGTTTATTAGGGAAAAGGATGAACACTGAAGCTTTCTTT.

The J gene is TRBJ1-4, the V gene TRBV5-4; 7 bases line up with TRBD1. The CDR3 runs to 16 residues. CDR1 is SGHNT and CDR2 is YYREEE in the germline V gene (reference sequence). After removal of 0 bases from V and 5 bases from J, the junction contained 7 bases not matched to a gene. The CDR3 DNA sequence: TGTGCCAGCAGCTTGGGTGGGGCAGGGGGGAATGAAAAACTGTTTTTT. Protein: CASSLGGAGGNEKLFF.

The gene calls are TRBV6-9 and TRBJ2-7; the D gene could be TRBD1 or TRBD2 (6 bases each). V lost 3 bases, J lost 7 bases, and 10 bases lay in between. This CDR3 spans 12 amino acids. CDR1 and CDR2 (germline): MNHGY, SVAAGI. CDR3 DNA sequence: TGTGCCAGCAGTTACTTAGGGGGGGAGCAGTACTTC. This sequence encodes CASSYLGGEQYF.

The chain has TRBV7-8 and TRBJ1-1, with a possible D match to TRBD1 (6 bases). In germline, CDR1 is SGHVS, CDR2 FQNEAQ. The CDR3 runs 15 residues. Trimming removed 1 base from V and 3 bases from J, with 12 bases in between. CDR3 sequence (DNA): TGTGCCAGCAGCTTAGTTGCAGGGGTTTACACTGAAGCTTTCTTT. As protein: CASSLVAGVYTEAFF.

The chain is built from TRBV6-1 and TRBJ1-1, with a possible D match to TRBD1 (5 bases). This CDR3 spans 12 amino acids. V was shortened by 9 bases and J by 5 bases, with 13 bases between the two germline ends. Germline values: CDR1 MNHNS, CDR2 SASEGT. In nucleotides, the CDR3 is TGTGCCAGTCATGGGGGAAAGACTGAAGCTTTCTTT. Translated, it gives CASHGGKTEAFF.

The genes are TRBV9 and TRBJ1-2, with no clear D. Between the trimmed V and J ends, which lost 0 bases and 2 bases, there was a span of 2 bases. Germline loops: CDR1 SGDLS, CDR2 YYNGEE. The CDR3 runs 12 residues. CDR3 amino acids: CASSVGNYGYTF. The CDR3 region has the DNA TGTGCCAGCAGCGTAGGAAACTATGGCTACACCTTC.

The CDR3 is CASSLGGRNEQFF. The CDR3 nucleotides read TGTGCCAGCAGCTTGGGGGGACGGAATGAGCAGTTCTTC. The rearrangement joins TRBV5-6 to TRBJ2-1; either TRBD1 or TRBD2 may fit D (5 bases each). This CDR3 contains 13 residues. Trimming took off 0 bases at V and 7 bases at J, with 8 bases between the two ends. CDR1 and CDR2 from the germline V gene are SGHDT and YYEEEE.

This chain's CDR3 is CASSQDLLAPTDTQYF. The CDR3 region has the DNA TGTGCCAGCAGCCAAGATTTACTAGCGCCCACAGATACGCAGTATTTT. This sequence joins TRBV4-2 and TRBJ2-3, with TRBD2 identical over 7 bases. The length of the CDR3 is 16 residues. CDR1 is LGHNA and CDR2 is YNFKEQ in the germline V gene. The V segment lost 0 bases and the J segment 2 bases; nucleotides outside the gene matches: 5.

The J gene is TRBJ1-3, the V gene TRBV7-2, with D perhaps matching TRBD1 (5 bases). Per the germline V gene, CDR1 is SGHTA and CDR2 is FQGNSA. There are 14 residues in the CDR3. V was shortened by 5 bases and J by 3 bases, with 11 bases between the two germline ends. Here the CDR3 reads CASSPFGGGNTIYF. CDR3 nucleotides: TGTGCCAGCAGCCCCTTTGGGGGTGGAAACACCATATATTTT.

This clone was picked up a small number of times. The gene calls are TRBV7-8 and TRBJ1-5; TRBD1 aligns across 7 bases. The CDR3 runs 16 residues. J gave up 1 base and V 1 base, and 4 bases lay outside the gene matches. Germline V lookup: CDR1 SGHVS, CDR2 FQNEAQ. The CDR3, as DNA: TGTGCCAGCAGCTTAGAAGGGGGCCCCAGCAATCAGCCCCAGCATTTT. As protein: CASSLEGGPSNQPQHF.

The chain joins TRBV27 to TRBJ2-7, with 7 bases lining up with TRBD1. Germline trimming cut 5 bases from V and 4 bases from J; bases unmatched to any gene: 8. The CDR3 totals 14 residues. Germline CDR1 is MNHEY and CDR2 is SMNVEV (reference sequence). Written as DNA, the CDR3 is TGTGCCAGCAGTACGACAGGGAATATGTACGAGCAGTACTTC. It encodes CASSTTGNMYEQYF.

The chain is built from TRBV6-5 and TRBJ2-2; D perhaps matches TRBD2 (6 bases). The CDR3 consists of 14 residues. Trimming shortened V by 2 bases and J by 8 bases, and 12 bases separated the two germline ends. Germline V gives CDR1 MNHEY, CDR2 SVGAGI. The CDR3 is CASSYGVGGGELFF. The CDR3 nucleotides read TGTGCCAGCAGTTACGGAGTGGGGGGAGGGGAGCTGTTTTTT.

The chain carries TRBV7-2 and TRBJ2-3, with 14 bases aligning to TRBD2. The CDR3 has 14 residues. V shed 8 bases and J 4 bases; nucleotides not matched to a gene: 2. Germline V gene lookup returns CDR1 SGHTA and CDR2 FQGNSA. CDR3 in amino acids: CASRLAGGSDTQYF. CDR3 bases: TGTGCCAGCCGACTAGCGGGGGGGTCAGATACGCAGTATTTT.

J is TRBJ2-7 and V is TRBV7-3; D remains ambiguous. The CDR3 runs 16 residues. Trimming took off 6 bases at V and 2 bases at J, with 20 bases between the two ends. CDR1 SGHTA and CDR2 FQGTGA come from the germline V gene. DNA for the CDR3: TGTGCCAGCAGTCCGCTTGGTAACTCGAGCCCCTACGAGCAGTACTTC. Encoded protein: CASSPLGNSSPYEQYF.

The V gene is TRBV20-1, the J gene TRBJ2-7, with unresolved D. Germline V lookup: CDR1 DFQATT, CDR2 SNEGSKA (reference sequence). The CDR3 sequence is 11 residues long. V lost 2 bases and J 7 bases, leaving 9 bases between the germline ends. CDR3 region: CSARLSREQYF. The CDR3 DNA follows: TGCAGTGCTAGACTGAGTCGGGAGCAGTACTTC.

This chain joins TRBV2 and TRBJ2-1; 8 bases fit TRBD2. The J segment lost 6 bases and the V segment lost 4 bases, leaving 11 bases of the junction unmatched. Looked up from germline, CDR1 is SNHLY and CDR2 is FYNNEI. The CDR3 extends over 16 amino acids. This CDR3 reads CASSGPTTGGSNEQFF. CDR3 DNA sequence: TGTGCCAGCAGTGGCCCCACGACGGGGGGGTCCAATGAGCAGTTCTTC.

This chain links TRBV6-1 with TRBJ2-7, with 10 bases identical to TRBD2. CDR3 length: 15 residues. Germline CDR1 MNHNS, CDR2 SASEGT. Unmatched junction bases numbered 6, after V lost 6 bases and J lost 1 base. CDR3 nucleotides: TGTGCCAGCAGGACGACTAGCGGGTCTTCCTACGAGCAGTACTTC. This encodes CASRTTSGSSYEQYF.

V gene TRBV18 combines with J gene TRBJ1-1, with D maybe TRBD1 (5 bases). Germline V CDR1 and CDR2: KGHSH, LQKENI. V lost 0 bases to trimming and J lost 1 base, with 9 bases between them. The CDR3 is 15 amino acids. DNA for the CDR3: TGTGCCAGCTCACCACCGGGGGGTAAGAACACTGAAGCTTTCTTT. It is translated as CASSPPGGKNTEAFF.